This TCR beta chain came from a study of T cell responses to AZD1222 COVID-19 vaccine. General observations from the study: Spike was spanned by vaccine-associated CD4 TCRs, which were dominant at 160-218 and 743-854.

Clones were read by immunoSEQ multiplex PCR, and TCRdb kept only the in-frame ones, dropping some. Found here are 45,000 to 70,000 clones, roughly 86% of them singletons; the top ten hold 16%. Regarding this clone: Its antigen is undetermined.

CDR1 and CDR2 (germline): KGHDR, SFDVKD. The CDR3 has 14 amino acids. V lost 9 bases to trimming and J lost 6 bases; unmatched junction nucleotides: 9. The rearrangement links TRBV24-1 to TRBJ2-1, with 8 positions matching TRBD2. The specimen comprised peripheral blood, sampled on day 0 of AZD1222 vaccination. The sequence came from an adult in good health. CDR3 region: CATSSGRGGNEQFF. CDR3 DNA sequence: TGTGCCACCTCAAGCGGGAGAGGAGGCAATGAGCAGTTCTTC.